Described below is a single T cell receptor (beta chain) sequence and its context. What it binds is not known. The CDR3 spans 14 residues. Germline-derived CDR1 and CDR2 are SGHVS and FNYEAQ. The V end lost 1 base, the J end lost 8 bases, and 12 bases lay between the germline ends. The data derive from a study of shared clonotypes between healthy human individuals. HIV-negative, healthy adults without recent acute infections or vaccinations were the donors. Findings and limits, study-wide: Rarefaction showed that sequencing of sorted subsets was incomplete (despite large depth). Few donors restricted represented genetic and exposure-history diversity. Clonotypes shared by all four sorted-subset donors had higher generation probabilities than non-shared clonotypes.

TCRdb's table, derived via immunoSEQ multiplex PCR, lists solely in-frame clones and lacks some. Of approximately 2.5 million clones listed, 90% to 95% are singletons. The material sequenced was naive CD4+ T cells sorted from blood. Regarding subset: CD45RA+ positively selected. The genes are TRBV7-6 and TRBJ2-1, with D possibly TRBD2 on 6 matching bases. This receptor was obtained from a man aged 18 to 29 in good health. The CDR3 spells CASSLVSGSHEQFF. CDR3 nucleotides: TGTGCCAGCAGCTTAGTTTCCGGGAGTCATGAGCAGTTCTTC.